A single sample gave rise to the 32 T cell receptor beta chains below, sequenced in a study of cytomegalovirus exposure and HLA in healthy donors. PCR amplification relied on 60 Vbeta primers (plus 13 Jbeta primers). Clones were read by immunoSEQ multiplex PCR, and TCRdb kept only the in-frame ones, dropping some. Of more than 110,000 clones in the sample, roughly 80% were seen once. The sample comprised PBMCs. These receptors were taken from a woman aged 45-65 years in good health and CMV-seronegative.

This clone was found once. The J gene is TRBJ2-4, the V gene TRBV27, with TRBD1 matching over 7 bases. Germline lookup yields CDR1 MNHEY and CDR2 SMNVEV (reference sequence). J gave up 5 bases and V 6 bases, and 4 bases lay outside the gene matches. The CDR3 is 13 residues long. The CDR3 loop is CASSGQGENIQYF. CDR3 sequence (DNA): TGTGCCAGCAGCGGGCAGGGGGAAAACATTCAGTACTTC.

The chain joins TRBV6-5 to TRBJ2-2; 8 bases match TRBD2. V dropped 7 bases and J dropped 6; count of bases not matched to a gene: 10. The CDR3 is made up of 15 amino acids. Germline CDR1 MNHEY, CDR2 SVGAGI. The chain's CDR3 is CASKSNGGVPGELFF. The DNA of the CDR3 is TGTGCCAGCAAATCCAACGGGGGGGTCCCCGGGGAGCTGTTTTTT.

The genes are TRBV5-1 and TRBJ2-1; possible D gene TRBD2, 6 bases. Germline values: CDR1 SGHRS, CDR2 YFSETQ. This CDR3 is 14 amino acids long. With 4 bases removed from V and 4 bases from J, the gap between germline ends came to 12 bases. The CDR3 here is CASSEVAVYNEQFF. As DNA, the CDR3 is TGCGCCAGCAGCGAGGTAGCGGTATACAATGAGCAGTTCTTC.

The V and J genes are TRBV7-2 and TRBJ2-1; 9 positions agree with TRBD1. Germline CDR1 SGHTA, CDR2 FQGNSA. The CDR3 contains 16 residues. CDR3 in DNA: TGTGCATCCCAACCCTGGACAGGGGATAGCTACAATGAGCAGTTCTTC. Encoded protein: CASQPWTGDSYNEQFF.

The rearrangement links TRBV7-3 to TRBJ1-2; the match to TRBD1 covers 12 bases. This CDR3 is built from 15 residues. Germline V gene lookup returns CDR1 SGHTA and CDR2 FQGTGA. V dropped 2 bases and J dropped 7; count of bases not matched to a gene: 5. This chain's CDR3 is CASSLEGQGAGGYTF. CDR3 sequence (DNA): TGTGCCAGCAGCTTAGAGGGACAGGGGGCTGGTGGCTACACCTTC.

The gene calls are TRBV7-8 and TRBJ2-1; 8 bases map to TRBD2. This CDR3 comprises 16 residues. Germline V CDR1 and CDR2: SGHVS, FQNEAQ. V lost 5 bases, J lost 10 bases, and 16 bases stayed unmatched. CDR3 sequence: CASSLGWLAGQQEQFF. CDR3 nucleotides: TGTGCCAGCAGCCTAGGATGGCTAGCGGGCCAACAAGAGCAGTTCTTC. The variable domain in full, with the rest retrieved from reference TRBV7-8 and TRBJ2-1, is GAGVSQSPRYKVAKRGQDVALRCDPISGHVSLFWYQQALGQGPEFLTYFQNEAQLDKSGLPSDRFFAERPEGSVSTLKIQRTQQEDSAVYLCASSLGWLAGQQEQFFGPGTRLTVL.

This clone has just one count. The rearrangement joins TRBV29-1 to TRBJ1-5; D possibly corresponds to TRBD1 (5 bases). Germline loops: CDR1 SQVTM, CDR2 ANQGSEA. V gave up 4 bases and J gave up 6 bases, with 13 bases separating them. CDR3 length: 13 residues. In DNA form, the CDR3 reads TGCAGCGTTGTAAGCGGGCAGGGTCAGCCCCAGCATTTT. As protein: CSVVSGQGQPQHF.

This clone was detected a few times. The chain links TRBV7-9 to TRBJ2-7, with 11 positions matching TRBD1. The ends lost 5 bases at V and 3 bases at J; junction bases unmatched: 3. Germline V gene lookup returns CDR1 SEHNR and CDR2 FQNEAQ (reference sequence). CDR3 size: 14 residues. The chain's CDR3 is CASSPGTGGYEQYF. DNA for the CDR3: TGTGCCAGCAGCCCAGGGACAGGGGGCTACGAGCAGTACTTC.

This clone was picked up one time. The rearrangement joins TRBV10-3 to TRBJ1-6; 8 nucleotides agree with TRBD1. The junction had 5 bases not matched to a gene; V was cut back by 6 bases and J by 10 bases. Germline assignment: CDR1 ENHRY and CDR2 SYGVKD. The CDR3 is 13 amino acids. CDR3 bases: TGTGCCATCAGAGGACAGGGCGAATCACCCCTCCACTTT. Residues: CAIRGQGESPLHF.

The V and J genes are TRBV19 and TRBJ1-5, with D uncertain. Germline V lookup: CDR1 LNHDA, CDR2 SQIVND (reference sequence). Trimming cost V 5 bases and J 2 bases, with 19 bases left between them. This CDR3 region has 17 residues. In nucleotides, the CDR3 is TGTGCCAGTAGTGTAAACGGTGGAACGGGTGGCAATCAGCCCCAGCATTTT. It specifies CASSVNGGTGGNQPQHF.

This chain connects TRBV9 to TRBJ1-6; 7 nucleotides line up with TRBD1. The CDR3 is 14 residues long. The V gene end was trimmed by 1 base and the J gene end by 9 bases; junction bases not matched to a gene: 4. The germline CDR1 and CDR2 sequences are SGDLS and YYNGEE. The CDR3 loop reads CASSVTTGVSPLHF. CDR3 coding DNA: TGTGCCAGCAGCGTAACAACAGGGGTTTCACCCCTCCACTTT.

This chain links TRBV7-2 with TRBJ2-7; 9 positions agree with TRBD1. The CDR3 contains 15 residues. The ends lost 4 bases at V and 1 base at J; junction bases unmatched: 5. Germline CDR1 SGHTA, CDR2 FQGNSA. CDR3 residues: CASSSPGQGSYEQYF. The CDR3 DNA reads as TGTGCCAGCAGCTCCCCGGGACAGGGATCCTACGAGCAGTACTTC.

The CDR3 here is CASTRPNTEAFF. CDR3 in DNA: TGTGCCAGTACCCGTCCGAACACTGAAGCTTTCTTT. The rearrangement joins TRBV19 to TRBJ1-1; no firm D call. V lost 7 bases and J 1 base, leaving 7 bases between the germline ends. Germline CDR1 reads LNHDA; CDR2 reads SQIVND (reference sequence). CDR3 length: 12 amino acids.

The V call is TRBV4-2, the J call TRBJ1-2; D is perhaps TRBD1 (5 bases). The CDR3 extends over 18 amino acids. Per germline, CDR1 LGHNA and CDR2 YNFKEQ. V dropped 1 base and J dropped 8 bases, with 26 bases sitting between them. CDR3 DNA sequence: TGTGCCAGCAGCCAAGCATCACAAAGGGGCCAGTGGGTTGACGGCTACACCTTC. It codes for CASSQASQRGQWVDGYTF.

This clone was counted once. The rearrangement joins TRBV7-6 to TRBJ1-2, with 10 bases matching TRBD1. Germline trimming cut 5 bases from V and 8 bases from J; bases unmatched to any gene: 5. Germline CDR1 is SGHVS and CDR2 is FNYEAQ. The CDR3 runs 13 residues. The CDR3 DNA reads TGTGCCAGCAGCCCGGACAGGGGGGGCGGCTACACCTTC. This sequence encodes CASSPDRGGGYTF. The entire variable domain, with the rest obtained from reference TRBV7-6 and TRBJ1-2, is as follows: GAGVSQSPRYKVTKRGQDVALRCDPISGHVSLYWYRQALGQGPEFLTYFNYEAQQDKSGLPNDRFSAERPEGSISTLTIQRTEQRDSAMYRCASSPDRGGGYTFGSGTRLTVV.

CDR3 coding DNA: TGTGCCAGCTATCCCCTCTCTGGGGCCAACGTCCTGACTTTC. This gives the protein CASYPLSGANVLTF. This rearrangement joins TRBV11-2 to TRBJ2-6; no clear D. The CDR3 sequence is 14 residues long. Per the germline V gene, CDR1 is SGHAT and CDR2 is FQNNGV. Between the trimmed V and J ends, which lost 8 bases and 0 bases, there was a span of 8 bases.

The chain joins TRBV5-4 to TRBJ2-1, with 10 bases lining up with TRBD2. V dropped 4 bases and J dropped 3; count of bases not matched to a gene: 13. The germline V gene encodes CDR1 SGHNT and CDR2 YYREEE (reference sequence). CDR3 length: 18 residues. CDR3 nucleotide sequence: TGTGCCAGCAGCCCGAACCTCTTAGCGGGGGGCCACTACAATGAGCAGTTCTTC. Translated, it gives CASSPNLLAGGHYNEQFF.

This clone appeared a few times. The chain joins TRBV7-9 to TRBJ2-6, with 7 bases that match TRBD1. The CDR3 sequence is 17 residues long. Germline CDR1 is SEHNR and CDR2 is FQNEAQ (reference sequence). V trimming: 0 bases; J trimming: 1 base; junction bases outside the gene matches: 3. This CDR3 reads CASSLAHRGSGANVLTF. The CDR3 nucleotides are TGTGCCAGCAGCTTAGCCCACAGGGGTTCTGGGGCCAACGTCCTGACTTTC. Combining the CDR3 with reference TRBV7-9 and TRBJ2-6 gives the whole variable domain DTGVSQNPRHKITKRGQNVTFRCDPISEHNRLYWYRQTLGQGPEFLTYFQNEAQLEKSRLLSDRFSAERPKGSFSTLEIQRTEQGDSAMYLCASSLAHRGSGANVLTFGAGSRLTVL.

This clone was counted a few times. This chain connects TRBV27 to TRBJ2-2; TRBD1 is a possible D gene (7 bases). This CDR3 comprises 18 residues. The germline V and J ends were trimmed by 3 bases and 1 base, with 18 bases remaining between them. Germline values: CDR1 MNHEY, CDR2 SMNVEV (reference sequence). CDR3 protein: CASSLIRGAGWNTGELFF. The DNA of the CDR3 is TGTGCCAGCAGTTTGATCAGGGGGGCAGGTTGGAACACCGGGGAGCTGTTTTTT.

CDR3 sequence (DNA): TGTGCCAGCAGCCAAGACCGGGGAAACACCGGGGAGCTGTTTTTT. The encoded protein is CASSQDRGNTGELFF. The chain combines TRBV4-2 with TRBJ2-2; maybe TRBD2 (5 bases). The V end lost 0 bases, the J end lost 2 bases, and 7 bases lay between the germline ends. The CDR3 length is 15 residues. Germline V gene lookup returns CDR1 LGHNA and CDR2 YNFKEQ.

J is TRBJ1-2 and V is TRBV25-1; D gene uncertain. The CDR3 is 13 residues long. Trimming took off 2 bases at V and 8 bases at J, with 12 bases between the two ends. CDR1 and CDR2 from the germline V gene are MGHDK and SYGVNS. The CDR3 region is CASSERSSLGYTF. The CDR3 DNA reads as TGTGCCAGCAGTGAACGATCCTCCCTAGGCTACACCTTC.

This clone has a single count. DNA of the CDR3: TGTGCCAGTATTGGTGCGGTGCACACCGGGGAGCTGTTTTTT. Translation: CASIGAVHTGELFF. V usage is TRBV19 and J usage is TRBJ2-2; D remains unclear. Trimming took off 7 bases at V and 3 bases at J, with 12 bases between the two ends. CDR3 length equals 14 residues. Per the germline V gene, CDR1 is LNHDA and CDR2 is SQIVND (reference sequence). The full variable domain, rest sourced from reference TRBV19 and TRBJ2-2, is DGGITQSPKYLFRKEGQNVTLSCEQNLNHDAMYWYRQDPGQGLRLIYYSQIVNDFQKGDIAEGYSVSREKKESFPLTVTSAQKNPTAFYLCASIGAVHTGELFFGEGSRLTVL.

The sample holds one count of this clone. V is TRBV19 and J is TRBJ1-5; no clear D gene. Germline loops: CDR1 LNHDA, CDR2 SQIVND (reference sequence). CDR3 length equals 15 residues. With 0 bases removed from V and 5 bases from J, the gap between germline ends came to 11 bases. CDR3 sequence reads: CASSIEAGRYQPQHF. The CDR3 nucleotides read TGTGCCAGTAGTATAGAGGCGGGCCGTTATCAGCCCCAGCATTTT.

The chain has TRBV5-6 and TRBJ2-5; possibly TRBD1 for D (5 bases). The CDR3 runs 15 residues. V shed 4 bases and J shed 1 base, with 14 bases lying between them. The germline V gene encodes CDR1 SGHDT and CDR2 YYEEEE. The CDR3 bases are TGTGCCAGCAGCCCAGGGAAATCCCGCCAAGAGACCCAGTACTTC. Its protein is CASSPGKSRQETQYF.

J is TRBJ2-2 and V is TRBV5-1, with unresolved D. Trimming removed 4 bases at V and 3 bases at J, with 13 bases between. Germline V CDR1 and CDR2: SGHRS, YFSETQ. The CDR3 runs 15 residues. The DNA for the CDR3 is TGCGCCAGCAGCCTCCGACTTTCTGACACCGGGGAGCTGTTTTTT. It translates to CASSLRLSDTGELFF.

The genes are TRBV7-2 and TRBJ1-1; 8 nucleotides line up with TRBD1. CDR1 is SGHTA, CDR2 FQGNSA, per germline. V lost 4 bases to trimming and J lost 2 bases; unmatched junction nucleotides: 12. The CDR3 runs to 17 residues. The DNA of the CDR3 is TGTGCCAGCAGCTCCCCCCCGGGACAGGACTTTAACACTGAAGCTTTCTTT. Translation: CASSSPPGQDFNTEAFF.

In this sample, this clone turned up a few times. The gene calls are TRBV2 and TRBJ1-1, with 8 bases fitting TRBD1. This CDR3 is built from 15 residues. With V trimmed by 9 bases and J by 2 bases, 11 bases remained unmatched. CDR1 SNHLY and CDR2 FYNNEI come from the germline V gene. CDR3: CARDGPGGFNTEAFF. The CDR3 DNA sequence: TGTGCCAGAGACGGGCCAGGGGGCTTTAACACTGAAGCTTTCTTT.

This clone has a single count. The J gene is TRBJ1-2, the V gene TRBV28; D is unresolved. This CDR3 spans 16 amino acids. The V end lost 4 bases, the J end lost 1 base, and 16 bases lay between the germline ends. CDR1 is MDHEN, CDR2 SYDVKM, per germline. The CDR3 region has the DNA TGTGCCAGCAGTTCGTTTTTGCGGCAGATTAACTATGGCTACACCTTC. Its protein product is CASSSFLRQINYGYTF.

This sequence joins TRBV9 and TRBJ1-2; weak D call: TRBD1 (5 bases). Between the trimmed V and J ends, which lost 3 bases and 4 bases, there was a span of 16 bases. From germline, CDR1 is SGDLS and CDR2 YYNGEE. CDR3 length: 15 residues. The CDR3 region is CASSGLGGGVYGYTF. For the CDR3, the DNA is TGTGCCAGCAGCGGACTAGGTGGAGGGGTCTATGGCTACACCTTC.

This clone came up once. V and J are TRBV12-5 and TRBJ2-3, with 7 positions matching TRBD2. The germline V gene encodes CDR1 LGHNT and CDR2 FRNRAP. There are 14 residues in the CDR3. The V gene end was trimmed by 5 bases and the J gene end by 4 bases; junction bases not matched to a gene: 6. CDR3 sequence: CASGRQRGPDTQYF. DNA of the CDR3: TGTGCTAGTGGTAGACAGCGGGGTCCAGATACGCAGTATTTT.

J is TRBJ1-1 and V is TRBV18, with D tentatively TRBD1 (5 bases). The V gene's germline CDR1 is KGHSH and CDR2 LQKENI. The CDR3 spans 13 residues. The V end was cut by 5 bases, the J end by 0 bases, with 7 bases between. This CDR3 is CASSDSMNTEAFF. DNA for the CDR3: TGTGCCAGCTCAGACAGTATGAACACTGAAGCTTTCTTT.

In regard to this clone: Within the sample, other DNA sequences also encode this same CDR3. The rearrangement joins TRBV6-1 to TRBJ2-7; 9 bases map to TRBD1. The J segment lost 5 bases and the V segment lost 4 bases, leaving 6 bases of the junction unmatched. The CDR3 has 14 amino acids. The germline V gene encodes CDR1 MNHNS and CDR2 SASEGT. CDR3 in amino acids: CASSGGTGSHEQYF. The CDR3 nucleotides read TGTGCCAGCAGTGGGGGGACAGGGTCCCACGAGCAGTACTTC.